This T cell receptor (beta chain) was obtained from a study of cytomegalovirus exposure and HLA in healthy donors. Per germline, CDR1 SGHTA and CDR2 FQGNSA. The CDR3 sequence is 15 residues long. With 1 base clipped from V and 4 bases from J, the junction kept 5 bases outside the gene matches. The study ran its PCR with 60 Vbeta and 13 Jbeta primers. Profiling relied on immunoSEQ multiplex PCR, and the TCRdb table lists in-frame clones only, not all of them. The data contain about 180,000 clones, around 84% of them seen just once; the ten biggest clones take up around 1.2%. Sequencing was performed on PBMCs. The origin of this receptor is a girl aged 2-10 years in good health and CMV-seropositive. The chain carries TRBV7-2 and TRBJ2-7; 9 nucleotides align to TRBD2. The CDR3 reads CASSLDLAGQYEQYF. DNA for the CDR3: TGTGCCAGCAGCTTAGACCTAGCGGGGCAATACGAGCAGTACTTC. Combining the CDR3 with reference TRBV7-2 and TRBJ2-7 gives the whole variable domain GAGVSQSPSNKVTEKGKDVELRCDPISGHTALYWYRQSLGQGLEFLIYFQGNSAPDKSGLPSDRFSAERTGGSVSTLTIQRTQQEDSAVYLCASSLDLAGQYEQYFGPGTRLTVT.